The next 26 T cell receptor beta chains were all read from a single sample in a study of blood T cell repertoires in COVID-19. Clones were sequenced by immunoSEQ multiplex PCR, and TCRdb holds only the in-frame ones, with some missing. The sample lists approximately 52,000 clones, under 90% seen once, with 12% to 15% in the top ten. The sequenced sample was peripheral blood. These receptors originate from a man between 65 and 85 years old with acute or convalescent COVID-19.

This clone was seen a single time. The rearrangement links TRBV5-1 to TRBJ2-4, with TRBD1 as a possible D gene (5 bases). V shed 2 bases and J shed 5 bases, with 8 bases lying between them. From germline, CDR1 is SGHRS and CDR2 YFSETQ. The CDR3 runs to 13 residues. CDR3 nucleotide sequence: TGCGCCAGCAGCTTCGAAGGGGAAAACATTCAGTACTTC. Its translation is CASSFEGENIQYF. The whole variable domain, filled in from reference TRBV5-1 and TRBJ2-4, reads KAGVTQTPRYLIKTRGQQVTLSCSPISGHRSVSWYQQTPGQGLQFLFEYFSETQRNKGNFPGRFSGRQFSNSRSEMNVSTLELGDSALYLCASSFEGENIQYFGAGTRLSVL.

The CDR3 DNA reads as TGTGCCAGTAGGGGGCAGACTTCGAACACCGGGGAGCTGTTTTTT. Protein sequence: CASRGQTSNTGELFF. V usage is TRBV19 and J usage is TRBJ2-2, with D possibly matching TRBD1 (5 bases). Germline-derived CDR1 and CDR2 are LNHDA and SQIVND (reference sequence). There are 15 residues in the CDR3. V dropped 6 bases and J dropped 0 bases, with 11 bases sitting between them.

The rearrangement joins TRBV27 to TRBJ2-2; TRBD2 matches 10 bases. Germline V gives CDR1 MNHEY, CDR2 SMNVEV (reference sequence). This CDR3 has 18 amino acids. The V and J ends lost 6 bases and 4 bases, in that order; junction bases with no gene match: 14. Written as DNA, the CDR3 is TGTGCCAGCAGCCTGCCCTCGCTAGCGGGAGTTAGCACCGGGGAGCTGTTTTTT. Its translation is CASSLPSLAGVSTGELFF.

The rearrangement joins TRBV30 to TRBJ1-1; a possible D gene is TRBD1 (5 bases). The CDR3 covers 13 residues. CDR1 GTSNPN and CDR2 SVGIG come from the germline V gene (reference sequence). The germline V and J ends were trimmed by 4 bases and 1 base, with 10 bases remaining between them. The CDR3 loop reads CAWTTTGNTEAFF. CDR3 nucleotides: TGTGCCTGGACCACAACAGGGAACACTGAAGCTTTCTTT.

The genes are TRBV5-5 and TRBJ2-6; D ambiguous. Per germline, CDR1 SGHKS and CDR2 YYEKEE (reference sequence). The CDR3 loop spans 14 amino acids. V was shortened by 6 bases and J by 0 bases, with 7 bases between the two germline ends. The CDR3 loop reads CASTFSSGANVLTF. CDR3 bases: TGTGCCAGCACCTTTAGCTCTGGGGCCAACGTCCTGACTTTC.

This clone was recorded a few times. The rearrangement uses TRBV19 and TRBJ1-1, with a possible D match to TRBD1 (5 bases). Trimming took 5 bases from V and 1 from J, leaving 8 bases between them. The germline V gene encodes CDR1 LNHDA and CDR2 SQIVND (reference sequence). This CDR3 contains 13 residues. CDR3 nucleotides: TGTGCCAGTAGTTGGGGGGGGAACACTGAAGCTTTCTTT. Amino acid sequence: CASSWGGNTEAFF. The full variable domain, in which reference TRBV19 and TRBJ1-1 provide the parts outside the CDR3, is DGGITQSPKYLFRKEGQNVTLSCEQNLNHDAMYWYRQDPGQGLRLIYYSQIVNDFQKGDIAEGYSVSREKKESFPLTVTSAQKNPTAFYLCASSWGGNTEAFFGQGTRLTVV.

This sequence joins TRBV3-1 (or the pseudogene TRBV3-2) and TRBJ2-7, with 7 bases lining up with TRBD2. From germline, CDR1 is LGHDT and CDR2 YNNKEL (reference sequence). The CDR3 runs 15 residues. Germline trimming cut 1 base from V and 6 bases from J; bases unmatched to any gene: 9. CDR3 sequence reads: CASSQARTRRTEQYF. The DNA for the CDR3 is TGTGCCAGCAGCCAAGCTAGGACTAGACGCACCGAGCAGTACTTC.

The table lists this clone with a count of one. This rearrangement joins TRBV28 to TRBJ1-5, with 7 bases aligning to TRBD1. Germline V gene sequence: CDR1 MDHEN, CDR2 SYDVKM. Trimming cost V 6 bases and J 4 bases; bases outside gene matches: 6. The CDR3 consists of 14 residues. The CDR3 region is CASRVDRLNQPQHF. The DNA for the CDR3 is TGTGCCAGCAGGGTGGACAGGTTAAATCAGCCCCAGCATTTT.

The genes are TRBV5-6 and TRBJ2-2, with 8 bases aligning to TRBD1. The germline gives CDR1 SGHDT, CDR2 YYEEEE. The CDR3 loop spans 16 amino acids. The J segment lost 4 bases and the V segment lost 3 bases, leaving 8 bases of the junction unmatched. This CDR3 is CASSSSRTGGTGELFF. CDR3 sequence (DNA): TGTGCCAGCAGCTCCTCGAGAACAGGGGGCACCGGGGAGCTGTTTTTT.

V and J are TRBV9 and TRBJ2-4, with D possibly TRBD2 on 5 matching bases. The CDR3 runs to 15 residues. V lost 0 bases and J 5 bases, leaving 12 bases between the germline ends. Germline values: CDR1 SGDLS, CDR2 YYNGEE. The CDR3 loop is CASSVGRPSQNIQYF. Here the CDR3 DNA reads TGTGCCAGCAGCGTAGGTCGGCCTAGCCAAAACATTCAGTACTTC.

CDR3 amino acids: CASSLTGGAGVETQYF. CDR3 sequence (DNA): TGCGCCAGCAGCCTCACAGGGGGTGCAGGGGTGGAGACCCAGTACTTC. The J gene is TRBJ2-5, the V gene TRBV4-1; 8 nucleotides agree with TRBD1. The CDR3 length is 16 residues. CDR1 is MGHRA and CDR2 is YSYEKL in the germline V gene. V was clipped by 4 bases and J by 5 bases; unmatched bases: 12.

V and J are TRBV6-2 or TRBV6-3 and TRBJ2-7; 7 nucleotides match TRBD1. Looked up from germline, CDR1 is MNHEY and CDR2 is SVGEGT. The CDR3 is 14 residues long. V dropped 3 bases and J dropped 3; count of bases not matched to a gene: 5. This CDR3 is CASSYGQAFYEQYV. CDR3 DNA: TGTGCCAGCAGTTATGGACAGGCATTCTACGAGCAGTACGTC.

The chain couples TRBV5-1 to TRBJ1-1; D is undetermined. The CDR3 totals 13 residues. In germline, CDR1 is SGHRS, CDR2 YFSETQ. V dropped 3 bases and J dropped 5 bases, with 11 bases sitting between them. The CDR3 nucleotides are TGCGCCAGCAGCTCGATGGGGAGAACTGAAGCTTTCTTT. This sequence encodes CASSSMGRTEAFF.

This clone was picked up a small number of times. The J gene is TRBJ1-5, the V gene TRBV3-1 (or the pseudogene TRBV3-2); 7 nucleotides align to TRBD1. The germline V gene encodes CDR1 LGHDT and CDR2 YNNKEL (reference sequence). V gave up 1 base and J gave up 4 bases; unmatched junction bases: 7. The CDR3 contains 16 residues. This CDR3 is CASSQGGQSANQPQHF. CDR3 coding DNA: TGTGCCAGCAGCCAAGGGGGACAGTCTGCTAATCAGCCCCAGCATTTT.

This chain links TRBV18 with TRBJ1-1; 10 nucleotides match TRBD1. V shed 4 bases, J shed 3 bases, and the junction held 5 bases outside the gene matches. The CDR3 loop spans 15 amino acids. The germline CDR1 and CDR2 sequences are KGHSH and LQKENI. The CDR3 DNA is TGTGCCAGCTCACAGACAGGGGGCCTATACACTGAAGCTTTCTTT. It specifies CASSQTGGLYTEAFF.

The V gene is TRBV4-2, the J gene TRBJ2-5; D call uncertain. CDR1 LGHNA and CDR2 YNFKEQ come from the germline V gene. V was cut by 1 base and J by 5 bases, with 11 bases left in between. CDR3 length: 14 residues. CDR3 protein: CASSQGYSGETQYF. The CDR3 bases are TGTGCCAGCAGCCAAGGGTACAGTGGGGAGACCCAGTACTTC.

J is TRBJ2-7 and V is TRBV19; D is perhaps TRBD2 (6 bases). The CDR3 extends over 11 amino acids. Trimming shortened V by 9 bases and J by 3 bases, and 9 bases separated the two germline ends. Germline CDR1 LNHDA, CDR2 SQIVND (reference sequence). This CDR3 is CASGEDYEQYF. CDR3 DNA sequence: TGTGCCAGCGGGGAGGACTACGAGCAGTACTTC.

The chain joins TRBV2 to TRBJ2-3; D unresolved. Germline-derived CDR1 and CDR2 are SNHLY and FYNNEI. Trimming took 4 bases from V and 1 from J, leaving 3 bases between them. CDR3 size: 12 residues. CDR3 sequence (DNA): TGTGCCAGCAGTGCCGGCACAGATACGCAGTATTTT. Amino acid sequence: CASSAGTDTQYF.

This sequence joins TRBV6-5 and TRBJ1-2, with TRBD1 matching 9 bases. J lost 8 bases, V lost 10 bases, and 11 bases had no gene match. The germline gives CDR1 MNHEY, CDR2 SVGAGI. This CDR3 spans 13 amino acids. CDR3 in DNA: TGTGCCACCAGGGACAGGGTATTAGGAGGCTACACCTTC. It specifies CATRDRVLGGYTF.

The V gene is TRBV5-1, the J gene TRBJ1-6; 7 bases match TRBD1. Germline loops: CDR1 SGHRS, CDR2 YFSETQ. The CDR3 extends over 15 amino acids. Trimming cost V 0 bases and J 10 bases; bases outside gene matches: 7. In DNA form, the CDR3 reads TGCGCCAGCAGCTTGGCTGACAGGGTAGGGTCACCCCTCCACTTT. Protein: CASSLADRVGSPLHF.

This clone was seen just once. The chain joins TRBV19 to TRBJ2-3, with 13 bases aligning to TRBD2. The ends lost 4 bases at V and 3 bases at J; junction bases unmatched: 1. Germline values: CDR1 LNHDA, CDR2 SQIVND (reference sequence). This CDR3 comprises 15 residues. The CDR3 coding sequence is TGTGCCAGTAGTAAGGGACTAGCGGGGACAGATACGCAGTATTTT. This gives the protein CASSKGLAGTDTQYF.

This chain links TRBV3-1 (or the pseudogene TRBV3-2) with TRBJ1-1; 7 bases match TRBD1. The V gene end was trimmed by 2 bases and the J gene end by 1 base; junction bases not matched to a gene: 4. CDR1 is LGHDT and CDR2 is YNNKEL in the germline V gene (reference sequence). The CDR3 totals 15 residues. The CDR3 is CASSQPGQRNTEAFF. DNA for the CDR3: TGTGCCAGCAGCCAACCGGGACAGCGGAACACTGAAGCTTTCTTT.

The sample holds one count of this clone. The genes are TRBV6-5 and TRBJ2-1; 14 nucleotides agree with TRBD2. The germline CDR1 and CDR2 sequences are MNHEY and SVGAGI. Trimming at V came to 6 bases and at J to 5 bases, leaving 3 bases not matched to a gene. The CDR3 contains 15 residues. This chain's CDR3 is CASRKGLAGDNEQFF. CDR3 coding DNA: TGTGCCAGCAGAAAGGGACTAGCGGGAGACAATGAGCAGTTCTTC.

The chain employs TRBV6-2 or TRBV6-3 and TRBJ2-7; 8 bases are a match to TRBD2. This CDR3 region has 14 residues. V trimming: 2 bases; J trimming: 7 bases; junction bases outside the gene matches: 7. CDR1 MNHEY and CDR2 SVGEGT come from the germline V gene. CDR3 bases: TGTGCCAGCAGTTACGAGCGGGAGACCCAGGAGCAGTACTTC. Protein: CASSYERETQEQYF.

Regarding this clone: A junction end diverges from the germline sequence, so it may reflect a read error. The V and J genes are TRBV7-9 and TRBJ1-1; no clear D. Germline CDR1 SEHNR, CDR2 FQNEAQ (reference sequence). The CDR3 spans 10 residues. The CDR3 loop reads CASSYTLTEF. CDR3 in DNA: TGTGCCAGCAGTTATACCCTGACGGAGTTT.

V usage is TRBV6-5 and J usage is TRBJ1-2, with 10 positions matching TRBD1. The CDR3 consists of 15 residues. Germline loops: CDR1 MNHEY, CDR2 SVGAGI. The ends lost 6 bases at V and 4 bases at J; junction bases unmatched: 8. The CDR3 is CASSRRDRGGYGYTF. DNA of the CDR3: TGTGCCAGCAGCAGAAGGGACAGGGGTGGCTATGGCTACACCTTC.